Given below is one TCR beta chain in context. These data are taken from a study of blood T cells in healthy people across ages. Alongside a J-beta primer mix, a sample-barcoded 5' primer served in a second PCR lasting roughly 6 to 12 cycles. TCRdb re-called the 5' RACE reads through MiXCR, storing one row per CDR3 protein. The profile shows around 1,800,000 distinct CDR3 sequences, about two fifths of them singletons. Germline lookup yields CDR1 MGHRA and CDR2 YSYEKL. This CDR3 contains 16 residues. Trimming removed 1 base from V and 5 bases from J; junction bases left unmatched: 10. The rearrangement joins TRBV4-1 to TRBJ2-5; TRBD1 agrees at 7 bases. What was sequenced was blood. The source is a human donor in good health. The CDR3, as DNA: TGCGCCAGCAGCCAAGTATTTCCACAGGGGCTTGAGACCCAGTACTTC. Translating it yields CASSQVFPQGLETQYF.